The entry below gives a single T cell receptor (beta chain) sequence along with its context. The antigen is unknown. The sample comes from a study of a mutant IDH1 vaccine in newly diagnosed glioma. Time point noted: week 47, end of study. Mutant IDH1 20-mer peptide, at 300 ug, made up each vaccine dose, with topical imiquimod. Each patient was administered eight vaccinations, scheduled in weeks 1, 3, 5, 7, 11, 15, 19 and 23. Trimming shortened V by 0 bases and J by 6 bases, and 6 bases separated the two germline ends. CDR1 and CDR2 (germline): MGHDK, SYGVNS. The CDR3 consists of 13 residues. Sequencing used immunoSEQ multiplex PCR; TCRdb keeps in-frame clones, though not all of them. Of some 30,000 clones listed, approximately 84% are singletons.

The sequence was collected from a man in his thirties or forties with glioma. The specimen comprised PBMCs, sampled from a glioma patient whose treatment included an IDH1 peptide vaccine. The chain employs TRBV25-1 and TRBJ2-1; TRBD2 is a possible D gene (5 bases). The CDR3, as DNA: TGTGCCAGCAGTGAATATGGAGGCAATGAGCAGTTCTTC. Residues: CASSEYGGNEQFF.